A few counts support the clone carrying this TCR beta chain. Antigen: not known. Constant-segment primers and 5'RACE yielded cDNA libraries for TCR alpha and TCR beta, each carrying sample barcodes and UMIs. TCRdb ran MiXCR on the 5' RACE reads and lists one entry per CDR3 protein. The sample consists of roughly 250,000 distinct CDR3 sequences, roughly a sixth of them appearing once. The data originate from a study of T-cell memory formation after mild COVID-19. On the study more broadly: There were largely donor-specific TCR clusters.

Overall study findings and caveats: Later expanders leaned CD4+, whereas clones that contracted between day 15 and 85 were balanced CD4/CD8.

Trimming removed 3 bases at V and 6 bases at J, with 11 bases between. CDR3 size: 13 residues. CDR1 and CDR2 from the germline V gene are MNHNY and SVGAGI (reference sequence). The sequence was obtained from a man aged 18-30 years who had mild COVID-19 (a few samples of this study predate the infection). Cell type and time point are not known. J is TRBJ1-1 and V is TRBV6-6; the D gene is possibly TRBD1 (5 bases). The sequenced material came from PBMCs or a T cell subset sorted from them (not recorded which). The CDR3 DNA follows: TGTGCCAGCAGTTATAGTGAGGGGTCTGAAGCTTTCTTT. Its protein is CASSYSEGSEAFF.